This T cell receptor beta chain was retrieved from a study of blood T cell repertoires in COVID-19 (dated by TCRdb to the early 2020s). Looking at the study overall: Samples from collaborators originated in the United States, Italy and Spain and spanned both the acute and convalescent phases of COVID-19. The material from the prospective study consisted of cDNA or gDNA derived from T cells, B-cell-depleted T cells, or PBMCs. Subjects who had been exposed to COVID-19, were actively infected with it, or had recovered from it provided the deeply sampled blood TCRbeta repertoires that made up the dataset. The repertoires were released in a freely available public database intended as a resource for research on the immune response to SARS-CoV-2. The samples were drawn from the first 160 participants of the ongoing ImmuneRACE study and from over a thousand subjects provided by 6 global collaborators. The sample metadata nearly always contained a de-identified subject ID, COVID-19 status, age in years and sex. Where HLA class I and class II types were available, the types were taken from metadata supplied by the sample provider, not from assay-based typing.

The CDR1 and CDR2 encoded by the germline V gene are MNHNS and SASEGT. From cysteine to phenylalanine, the CDR3 is 13 amino acids long. Left in the record is the CDR3 DNA by itself, 39 bases read in frame from the first base. V sheds 1 base and J sheds 6 bases, leaving 9 bases between their ends. Comments on this clone: This clone's antigen is unknown. Base qualities are not at hand, and no much larger clone is one base apart.

The immunoSEQ Assay, a bias-controlled multiplex PCR, was used to amplify TCRbeta CDR3 regions from genomic DNA. The published analysis was carried out like this. The number of nucleated cells in each sample was estimated from the amplification of reference gene primers within the assay. To quantify the absolute abundance of each unique TCRbeta CDR3 rearrangement, sequence reads were collapsed and filtered. For each sample, productive Simpson clonality was calculated as the square root of Simpson's diversity index across productive rearrangements. Sourced from immuneACCESS, this table was stored by TCRdb with only in-frame sequences that have V and J called. A share of the clones is absent; for the studies checked, an unresolved V gene accounts for under half, and the remainder has no known explanation. The V and J calls and clone size come from that table; D and trimming were worked out from the DNA. The sample includes about 440,000 clones, with less than 95% observed a single time. The top ten hold about 0.63% of the sample.

The study at large found these results: Clinical and demographic metadata were provided uncurated, with the amount varying by source and participant.

In the prospective study, participants were roughly 18 to 100 years old, resided in about two dozen geographic areas of the United States, and were enrolled through a virtual design. In the prospective study, cohorts were assigned on the basis of participant-reported clinical history obtained from a screening survey and a study questionnaire. Recovered participants in ImmuneRACE Cohort 3 were defined by two consecutive negative NP/OP PCR tests, clearance by a healthcare professional, or resolution of symptoms. In the prospective study, mobile phlebotomists collected whole blood, serum and a nasopharyngeal or oropharyngeal swab from each participant. Additional blood draws and questionnaires over an approximately two-month period could optionally be provided by prospective study participants. Before DNA extraction, prospective study blood samples were shipped either frozen or at room temperature.

Material for sequencing was PBMCs or T cells enriched from blood (not recorded which). Recombination connected TRBV6-1 to TRBJ1-2, and possibly TRBD1, on 6 matching bases. The sequence was obtained from a man aged 18 to 35 who had recovered from COVID-19. The DNA reads as follows: TGTGCCAGCAGTGAAGTTTACAGGGATGGCTACACCTTC. Its translation reads: CASSEVYRDGYTF.